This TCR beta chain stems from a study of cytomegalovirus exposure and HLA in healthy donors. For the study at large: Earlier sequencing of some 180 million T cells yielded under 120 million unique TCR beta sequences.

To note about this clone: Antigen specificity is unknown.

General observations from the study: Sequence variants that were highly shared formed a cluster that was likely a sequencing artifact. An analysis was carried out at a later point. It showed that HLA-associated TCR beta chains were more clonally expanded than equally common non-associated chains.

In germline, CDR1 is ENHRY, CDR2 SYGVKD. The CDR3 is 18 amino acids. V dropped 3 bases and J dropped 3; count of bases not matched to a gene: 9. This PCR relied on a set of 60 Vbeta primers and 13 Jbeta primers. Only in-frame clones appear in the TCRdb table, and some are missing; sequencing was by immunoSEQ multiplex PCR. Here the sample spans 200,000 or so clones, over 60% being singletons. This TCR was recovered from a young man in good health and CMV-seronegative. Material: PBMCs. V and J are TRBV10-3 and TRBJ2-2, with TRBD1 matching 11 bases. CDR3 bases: TGTGCCATCAGTGAAACCTGGGACAGGGGGTCATACACCGGGGAGCTGTTTTTT. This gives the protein CAISETWDRGSYTGELFF.